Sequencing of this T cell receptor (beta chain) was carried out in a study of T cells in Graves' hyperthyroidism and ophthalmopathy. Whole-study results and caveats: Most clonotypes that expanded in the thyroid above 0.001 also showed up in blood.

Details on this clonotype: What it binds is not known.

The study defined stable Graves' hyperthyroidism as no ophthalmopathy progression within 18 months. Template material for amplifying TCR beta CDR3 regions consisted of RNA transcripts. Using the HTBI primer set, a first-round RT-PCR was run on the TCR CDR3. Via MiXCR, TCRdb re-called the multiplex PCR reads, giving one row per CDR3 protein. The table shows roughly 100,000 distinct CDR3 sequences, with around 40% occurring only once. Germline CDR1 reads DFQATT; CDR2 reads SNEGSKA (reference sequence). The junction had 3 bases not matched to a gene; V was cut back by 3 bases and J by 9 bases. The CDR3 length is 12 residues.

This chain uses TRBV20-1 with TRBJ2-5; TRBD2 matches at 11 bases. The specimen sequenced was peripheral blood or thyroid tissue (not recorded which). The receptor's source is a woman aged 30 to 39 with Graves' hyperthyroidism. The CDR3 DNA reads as TGCAGTGCTAGCGAACTAGCGGGAGCCCAGTACTTC. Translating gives CSASELAGAQYF.